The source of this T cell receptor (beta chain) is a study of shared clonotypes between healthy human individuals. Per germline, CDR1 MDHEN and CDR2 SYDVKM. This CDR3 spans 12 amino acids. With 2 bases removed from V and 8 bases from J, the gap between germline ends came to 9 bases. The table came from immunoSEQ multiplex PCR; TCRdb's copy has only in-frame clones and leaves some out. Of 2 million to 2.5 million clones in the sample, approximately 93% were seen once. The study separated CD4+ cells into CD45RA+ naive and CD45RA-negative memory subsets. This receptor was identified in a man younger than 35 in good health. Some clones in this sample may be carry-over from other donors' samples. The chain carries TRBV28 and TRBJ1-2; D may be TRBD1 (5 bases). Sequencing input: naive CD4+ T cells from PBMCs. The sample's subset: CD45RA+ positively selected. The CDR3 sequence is CASSLPRVGYTF. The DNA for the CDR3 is TGTGCCAGCAGTTTACCCAGGGTGGGCTACACCTTC.